Listed below are T cell receptor beta chains from one sample, sequenced in a study of blood T cell repertoires in COVID-19. Libraries were prepared by immunoSEQ multiplex PCR; TCRdb keeps only in-frame clonotypes and omits some of them. The sample has around 300,000 clones, about 88% seen once. The sequencing sample was made of PBMCs or T cells enriched from blood (not recorded which). Receptor source: a woman aged 55 to 70 in a cohort exposed to, infected with or recovered from COVID-19 (not recorded which). The CDR3 runs from the conserved cysteine through the conserved F or W. Each record gives: clone size, D gene, V gene, J gene, CDR3 protein, CDR3 DNA. D genes are given only for firm matches. Part of the rows lack a size; the others show once, few, many or a class for expanded clones.

clone size: NA
D gene: TRBD1
V gene: TRBV28
J gene: TRBJ1-4
CDR3 protein: CASSSPTGLNEKLFF
CDR3 DNA: TGTGCCAGCAGTTCCCCGACAGGGCTCAATGAAAAACTGTTTTTT

clone size: NA
D gene: TRBD1
V gene: TRBV30
J gene: TRBJ1-4
CDR3 protein: CAWSLRGREKLFF
CDR3 DNA: TGTGCCTGGAGTTTGAGGGGGCGAGAAAAACTGTTTTTT

clone size: NA
D gene: NA
V gene: TRBV25-1
J gene: TRBJ1-4
CDR3 protein: CASSEFGRGGEKLFF
CDR3 DNA: TGTGCCAGCAGTGAATTCGGCAGGGGAGGGGAAAAACTGTTTTTT

clone size: NA
D gene: NA
V gene: TRBV4-1
J gene: TRBJ1-3
CDR3 protein: CASSQDLISGNTIYF
CDR3 DNA: TGCGCCAGCAGCCAAGATCTAATCTCTGGAAACACCATATATTTT

clone size: NA
D gene: TRBD1
V gene: TRBV19
J gene: TRBJ2-1
CDR3 protein: CASSIWTGANEQFF
CDR3 DNA: TGTGCCAGTAGCATTTGGACAGGGGCGAATGAGCAGTTCTTC

clone size: NA
D gene: TRBD1
V gene: TRBV29-1
J gene: TRBJ2-7
CDR3 protein: CSVDQSDRGYEQYF
CDR3 DNA: TGCAGCGTTGACCAATCGGACAGGGGTTACGAGCAGTACTTC

clone size: once
D gene: NA
V gene: TRBV6-5
J gene: TRBJ2-7
CDR3 protein: CASSSNDRYEQYF
CDR3 DNA: TGTGCCAGCAGCTCTAATGACAGATACGAGCAGTACTTC

clone size: once
D gene: TRBD1
V gene: TRBV30
J gene: TRBJ2-2
CDR3 protein: CAWSGHRGQAGELFF
CDR3 DNA: TGTGCCTGGAGTGGCCACAGGGGGCAGGCCGGGGAGCTGTTTTTT

clone size: once
D gene: NA
V gene: TRBV6-5
J gene: TRBJ1-1
CDR3 protein: CASRRTERNTEAFF
CDR3 DNA: TGTGCCAGCAGAAGGACAGAGAGGAACACTGAAGCTTTCTTT

clone size: once
D gene: TRBD1
V gene: TRBV5-8
J gene: TRBJ1-6
CDR3 protein: CASSSYRTGSSYNSPLHF
CDR3 DNA: TGTGCCAGCAGCTCATACCGGACAGGGAGCTCCTATAATTCACCCCTCCACTTT

clone size: NA
D gene: NA
V gene: TRBV9
J gene: TRBJ2-2
CDR3 protein: CASSAQYSTGELFF
CDR3 DNA: TGTGCCAGCAGCGCCCAATACTCCACCGGGGAGCTGTTTTTT

clone size: once
D gene: TRBD2
V gene: TRBV13
J gene: TRBJ2-7
CDR3 protein: CASRRGGSLYEQYF
CDR3 DNA: TGTGCCAGCAGACGGGGGGGTTCCCTCTACGAGCAGTACTTC

clone size: NA
D gene: NA
V gene: TRBV10-3
J gene: TRBJ1-3
CDR3 protein: CAIGTGISGNTIYF
CDR3 DNA: TGTGCCATCGGTACAGGGATCTCTGGAAACACCATATATTTT

clone size: once
D gene: NA
V gene: TRBV19
J gene: TRBJ1-4
CDR3 protein: CASSSTNEKLFF
CDR3 DNA: TGTGCCAGTAGTTCTACTAATGAAAAACTGTTTTTT

clone size: once
D gene: TRBD1
V gene: TRBV28
J gene: TRBJ1-5
CDR3 protein: CASIPGQGAGQPQHF
CDR3 DNA: TGTGCCAGCATTCCGGGACAGGGGGCGGGTCAGCCCCAGCATTTT

clone size: NA
D gene: TRBD1
V gene: TRBV27
J gene: TRBJ1-1
CDR3 protein: CASRRPGQGLTEAFF
CDR3 DNA: TGTGCCAGCAGAAGACCGGGACAGGGGTTGACTGAAGCTTTCTTT